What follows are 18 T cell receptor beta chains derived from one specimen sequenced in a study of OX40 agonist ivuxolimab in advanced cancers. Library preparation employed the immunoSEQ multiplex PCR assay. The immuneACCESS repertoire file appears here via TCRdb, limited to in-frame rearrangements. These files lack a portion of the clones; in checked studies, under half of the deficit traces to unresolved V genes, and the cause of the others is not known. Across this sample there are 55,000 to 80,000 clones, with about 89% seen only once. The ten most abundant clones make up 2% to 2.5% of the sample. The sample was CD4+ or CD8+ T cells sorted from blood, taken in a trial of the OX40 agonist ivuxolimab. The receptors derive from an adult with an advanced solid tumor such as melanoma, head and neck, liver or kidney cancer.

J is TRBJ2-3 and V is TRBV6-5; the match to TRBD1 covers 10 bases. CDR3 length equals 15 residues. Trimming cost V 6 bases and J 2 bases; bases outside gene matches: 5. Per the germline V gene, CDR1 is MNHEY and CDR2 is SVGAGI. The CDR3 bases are TGTGCCAGCAGACGACAGGGGGCGCCCACAGATACGCAGTATTTT. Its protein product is CASRRQGAPTDTQYF.

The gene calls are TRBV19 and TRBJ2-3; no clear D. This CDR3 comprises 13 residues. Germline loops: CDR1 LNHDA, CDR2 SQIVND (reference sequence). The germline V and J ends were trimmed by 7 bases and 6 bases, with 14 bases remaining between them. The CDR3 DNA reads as TGTGCCAGTATACCAGCTAGTGGGGATACGCAGTATTTT. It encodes CASIPASGDTQYF.

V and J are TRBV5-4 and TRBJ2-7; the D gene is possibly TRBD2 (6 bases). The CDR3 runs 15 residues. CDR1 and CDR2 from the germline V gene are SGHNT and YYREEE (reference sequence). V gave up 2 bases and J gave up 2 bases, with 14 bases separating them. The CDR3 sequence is CASSLIRDSTYEQYF. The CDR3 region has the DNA TGTGCCAGCAGCTTAATACGGGACTCGACCTACGAGCAGTACTTC.

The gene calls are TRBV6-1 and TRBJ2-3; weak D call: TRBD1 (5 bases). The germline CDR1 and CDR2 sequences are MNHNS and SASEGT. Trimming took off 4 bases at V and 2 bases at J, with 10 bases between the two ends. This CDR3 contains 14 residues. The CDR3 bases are TGTGCCAGCAGTGTAAGGGGCCACACAGATACGCAGTATTTT. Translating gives CASSVRGHTDTQYF.

The CDR3 sequence is CASSAGAGVNEQYF. CDR3 DNA: TGTGCCAGCAGCGCCGGGGCGGGAGTAAACGAGCAGTACTTC. The rearrangement links TRBV9 to TRBJ2-7; 7 bases align to TRBD2. This CDR3 spans 14 amino acids. Germline loops: CDR1 SGDLS, CDR2 YYNGEE. Unmatched junction bases numbered 8, after V lost 3 bases and J lost 5 bases. The whole variable domain, remainder taken from reference TRBV9 and TRBJ2-7, is DSGVTQTPKHLITATGQRVTLRCSPRSGDLSVYWYQQSLDQGLQFLIQYYNGEERAKGNILERFSAQQFPDLHSELNLSSLELGDSALYFCASSAGAGVNEQYFGPGTRLTVT.

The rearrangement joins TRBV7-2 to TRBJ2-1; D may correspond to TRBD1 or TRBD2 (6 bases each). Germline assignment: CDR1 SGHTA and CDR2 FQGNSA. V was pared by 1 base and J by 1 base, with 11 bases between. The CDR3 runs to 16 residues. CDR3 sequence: CASSLEGDSSYNEQFF. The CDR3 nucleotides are TGTGCCAGCAGCTTAGAGGGGGACTCTTCCTACAATGAGCAGTTCTTC.

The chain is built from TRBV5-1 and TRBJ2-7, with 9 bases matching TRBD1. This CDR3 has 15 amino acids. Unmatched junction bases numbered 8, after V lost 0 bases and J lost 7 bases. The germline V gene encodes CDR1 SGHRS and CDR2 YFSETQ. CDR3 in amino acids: CASSLEGQGSREQYF. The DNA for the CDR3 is TGCGCCAGCAGCTTGGAGGGACAGGGAAGCAGAGAGCAGTACTTC.

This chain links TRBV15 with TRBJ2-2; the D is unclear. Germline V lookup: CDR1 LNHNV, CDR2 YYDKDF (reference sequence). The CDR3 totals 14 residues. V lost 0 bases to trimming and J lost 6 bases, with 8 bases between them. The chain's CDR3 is CATSRDRVPGELFF. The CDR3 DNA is TGTGCCACCAGCAGAGATCGAGTCCCCGGGGAGCTGTTTTTT.

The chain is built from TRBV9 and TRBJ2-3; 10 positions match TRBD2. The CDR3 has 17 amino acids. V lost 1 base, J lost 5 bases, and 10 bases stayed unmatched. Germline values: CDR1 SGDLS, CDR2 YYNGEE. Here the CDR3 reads CASSVRPWTSGGDTQYF. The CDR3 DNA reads TGTGCCAGCAGCGTACGCCCTTGGACTAGCGGAGGAGATACGCAGTATTTT.

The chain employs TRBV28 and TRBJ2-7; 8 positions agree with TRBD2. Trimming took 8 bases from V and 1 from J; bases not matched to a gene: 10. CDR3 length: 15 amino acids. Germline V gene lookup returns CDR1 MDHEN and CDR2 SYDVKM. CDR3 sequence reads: CASGSFAGGSYEQYF. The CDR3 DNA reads TGTGCCAGCGGTTCCTTCGCGGGAGGTTCCTACGAGCAGTACTTC.

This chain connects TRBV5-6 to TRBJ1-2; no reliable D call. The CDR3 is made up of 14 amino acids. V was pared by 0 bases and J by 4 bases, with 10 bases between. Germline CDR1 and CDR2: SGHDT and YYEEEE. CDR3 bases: TGTGCCAGCAGCTTGGCCGTAGCAGTCTATGGCTACACCTTC. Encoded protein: CASSLAVAVYGYTF.

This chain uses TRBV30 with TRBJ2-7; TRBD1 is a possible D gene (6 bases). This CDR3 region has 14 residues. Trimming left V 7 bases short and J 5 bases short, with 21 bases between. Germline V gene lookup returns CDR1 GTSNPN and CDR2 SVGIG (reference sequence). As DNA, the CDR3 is TGTGCCTTGGAAAGAGGGGGTAGCGTCAACGAGCAGTACTTC. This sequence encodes CALERGGSVNEQYF.

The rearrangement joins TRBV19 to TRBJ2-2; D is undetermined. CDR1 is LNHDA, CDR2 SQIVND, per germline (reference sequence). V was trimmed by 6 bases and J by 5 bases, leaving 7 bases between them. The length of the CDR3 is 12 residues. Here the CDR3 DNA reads TGTGCCAGTAGGGGAAGGACCGGGGAGCTGTTTTTT. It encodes CASRGRTGELFF. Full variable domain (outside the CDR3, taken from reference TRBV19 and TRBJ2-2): DGGITQSPKYLFRKEGQNVTLSCEQNLNHDAMYWYRQDPGQGLRLIYYSQIVNDFQKGDIAEGYSVSREKKESFPLTVTSAQKNPTAFYLCASRGRTGELFFGEGSRLTVL.

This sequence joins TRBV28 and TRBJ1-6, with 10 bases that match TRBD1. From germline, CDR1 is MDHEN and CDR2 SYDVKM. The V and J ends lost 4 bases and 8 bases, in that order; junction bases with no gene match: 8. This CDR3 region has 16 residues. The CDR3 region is CASSSPGQGSDSPLHF. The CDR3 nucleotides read TGTGCCAGCAGTTCCCCGGGACAGGGGTCGGATTCACCCCTCCACTTT.

The CDR3 DNA reads TGTGCCAGCAGTTCCCGGGACACCCTCGGGACCCAGTACTTC. Protein product: CASSSRDTLGTQYF. V usage is TRBV27 and J usage is TRBJ2-5; perhaps TRBD1 as D (6 bases). Germline V CDR1 and CDR2: MNHEY, SMNVEV (reference sequence). The CDR3 spans 14 residues. Deletions cut 4 bases from V and 7 bases from J, with 16 bases between.

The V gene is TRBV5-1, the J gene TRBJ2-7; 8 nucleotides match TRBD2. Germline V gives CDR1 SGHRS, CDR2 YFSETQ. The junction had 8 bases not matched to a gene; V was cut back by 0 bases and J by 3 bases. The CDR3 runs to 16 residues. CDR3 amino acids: CASSLASGTSLYEQYF. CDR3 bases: TGCGCCAGCAGCTTGGCGTCCGGGACTAGTCTCTACGAGCAGTACTTC.

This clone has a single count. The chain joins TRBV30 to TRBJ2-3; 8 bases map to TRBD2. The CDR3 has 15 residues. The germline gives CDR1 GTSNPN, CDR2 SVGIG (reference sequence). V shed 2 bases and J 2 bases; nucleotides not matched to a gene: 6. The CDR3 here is CAWSRLAGSTDTQYF. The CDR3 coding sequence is TGTGCCTGGAGTCGCCTAGCGGGTTCCACAGATACGCAGTATTTT.

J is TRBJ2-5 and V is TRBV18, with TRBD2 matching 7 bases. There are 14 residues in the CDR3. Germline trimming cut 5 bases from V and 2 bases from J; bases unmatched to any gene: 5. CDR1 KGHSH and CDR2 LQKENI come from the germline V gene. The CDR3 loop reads CASSSRGDQETQYF. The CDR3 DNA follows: TGTGCCAGCTCATCCCGGGGGGATCAAGAGACCCAGTACTTC.